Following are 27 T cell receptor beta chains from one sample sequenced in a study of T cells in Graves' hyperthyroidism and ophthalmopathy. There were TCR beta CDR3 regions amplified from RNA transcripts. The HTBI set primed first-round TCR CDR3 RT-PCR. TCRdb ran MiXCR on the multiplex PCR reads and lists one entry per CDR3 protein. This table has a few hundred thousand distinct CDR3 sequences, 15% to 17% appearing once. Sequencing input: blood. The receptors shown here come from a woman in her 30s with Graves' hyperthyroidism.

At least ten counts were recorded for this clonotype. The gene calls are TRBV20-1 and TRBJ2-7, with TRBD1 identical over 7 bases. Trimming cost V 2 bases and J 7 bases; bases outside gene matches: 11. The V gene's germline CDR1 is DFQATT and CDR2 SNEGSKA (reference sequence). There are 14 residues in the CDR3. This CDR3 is CSARRTGPFEEQYF. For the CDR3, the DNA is TGCAGTGCTAGAAGGACAGGACCCTTTGAGGAGCAGTACTTC.

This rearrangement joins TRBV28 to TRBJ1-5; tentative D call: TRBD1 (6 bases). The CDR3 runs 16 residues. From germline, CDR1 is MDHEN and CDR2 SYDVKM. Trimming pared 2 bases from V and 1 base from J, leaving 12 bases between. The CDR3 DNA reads TGTGCCAGCAGTTTAACAGGGAGCGGAAGCAATCAGCCCCAGCATTTT. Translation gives CASSLTGSGSNQPQHF.

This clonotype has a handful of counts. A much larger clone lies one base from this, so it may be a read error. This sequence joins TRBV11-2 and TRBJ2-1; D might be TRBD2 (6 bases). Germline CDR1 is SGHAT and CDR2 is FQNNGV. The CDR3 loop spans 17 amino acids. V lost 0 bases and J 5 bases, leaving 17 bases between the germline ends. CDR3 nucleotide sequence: TGTGCCAGCAGCTTAGATAGTCTAGCGAGATACCACAATGAGCAGTTCTTC. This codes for CASSLDSLARYHNEQFF.

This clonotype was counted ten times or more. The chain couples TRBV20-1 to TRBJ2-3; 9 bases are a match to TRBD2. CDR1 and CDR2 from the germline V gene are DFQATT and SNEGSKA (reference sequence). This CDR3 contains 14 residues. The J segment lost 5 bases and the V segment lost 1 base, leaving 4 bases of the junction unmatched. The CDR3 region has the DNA TGCAGTGCTAGAGGGCTAGCGGGGAAAGATACGCAGTATTTT. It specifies CSARGLAGKDTQYF.

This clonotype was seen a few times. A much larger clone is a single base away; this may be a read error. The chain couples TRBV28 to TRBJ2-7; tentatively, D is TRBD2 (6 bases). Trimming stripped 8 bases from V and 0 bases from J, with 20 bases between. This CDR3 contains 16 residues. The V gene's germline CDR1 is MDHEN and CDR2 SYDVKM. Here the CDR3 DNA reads TGTGCCAGCGGTCCTACCGGGACTCGGGACTCCTACGAGCAGTACTTC. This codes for CASGPTGTRDSYEQYF.

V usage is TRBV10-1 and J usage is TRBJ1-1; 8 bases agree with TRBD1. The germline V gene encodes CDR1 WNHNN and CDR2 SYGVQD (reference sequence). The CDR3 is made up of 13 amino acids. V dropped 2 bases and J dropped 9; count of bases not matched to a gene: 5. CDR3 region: CASSETTGAKAFF. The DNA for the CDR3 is TGCGCCAGCAGTGAGACGACAGGGGCAAAAGCTTTCTTT.

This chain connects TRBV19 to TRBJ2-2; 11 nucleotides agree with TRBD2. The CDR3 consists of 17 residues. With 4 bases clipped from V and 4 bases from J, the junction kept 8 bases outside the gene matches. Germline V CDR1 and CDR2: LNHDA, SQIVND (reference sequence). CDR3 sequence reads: CASSKKLAGVITGELFF. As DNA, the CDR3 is TGTGCCAGTAGTAAAAAACTAGCGGGAGTTATCACCGGGGAGCTGTTTTTT.

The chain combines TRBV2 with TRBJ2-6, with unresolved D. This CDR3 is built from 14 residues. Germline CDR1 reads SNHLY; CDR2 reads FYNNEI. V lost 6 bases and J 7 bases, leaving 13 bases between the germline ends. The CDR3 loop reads CASRTQPVANVLTF. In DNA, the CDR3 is TGTGCCAGCAGAACACAACCCGTTGCCAACGTCCTGACTTTC. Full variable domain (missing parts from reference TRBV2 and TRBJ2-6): EPEVTQTPSHQVTQMGQEVILRCVPISNHLYFYWYRQILGQKVEFLVSFYNNEISEKSEIFDDQFSVERPDGSNFTLKIRSTKLEDSAMYFCASRTQPVANVLTFGAGSRLTVL.

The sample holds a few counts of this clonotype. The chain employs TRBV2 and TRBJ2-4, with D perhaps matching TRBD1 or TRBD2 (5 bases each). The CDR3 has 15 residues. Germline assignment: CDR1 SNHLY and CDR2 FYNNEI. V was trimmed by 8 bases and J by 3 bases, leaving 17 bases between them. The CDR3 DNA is TGTGCCAGCCAAGATCCCGGGACCGACAAAAACATTCAGTACTTC. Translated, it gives CASQDPGTDKNIQYF.

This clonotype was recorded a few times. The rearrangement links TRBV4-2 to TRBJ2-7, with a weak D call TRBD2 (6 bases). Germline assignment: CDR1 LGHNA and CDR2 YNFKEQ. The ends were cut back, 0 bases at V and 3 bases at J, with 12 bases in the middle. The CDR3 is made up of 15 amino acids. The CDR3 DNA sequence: TGTGCCAGCAGCCAAGACCCGGGAGATGTCTACGAGCAGTACTTC. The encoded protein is CASSQDPGDVYEQYF.

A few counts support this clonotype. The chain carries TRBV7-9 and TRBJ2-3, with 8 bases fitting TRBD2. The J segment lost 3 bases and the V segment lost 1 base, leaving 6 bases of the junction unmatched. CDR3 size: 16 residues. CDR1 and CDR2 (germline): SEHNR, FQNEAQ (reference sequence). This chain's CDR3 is CASSLGPASGTDTQYF. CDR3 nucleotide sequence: TGTGCCAGCAGCTTAGGGCCCGCTAGCGGGACAGATACGCAGTATTTT. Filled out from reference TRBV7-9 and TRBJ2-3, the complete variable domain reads DTGVSQNPRHKITKRGQNVTFRCDPISEHNRLYWYRQTLGQGPEFLTYFQNEAQLEKSRLLSDRFSAERPKGSFSTLEIQRTEQGDSAMYLCASSLGPASGTDTQYFGPGTRLTVL.

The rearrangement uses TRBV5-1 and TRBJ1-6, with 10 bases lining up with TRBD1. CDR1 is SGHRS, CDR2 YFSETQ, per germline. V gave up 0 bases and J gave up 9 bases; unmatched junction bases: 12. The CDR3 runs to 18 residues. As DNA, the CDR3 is TGCGCCAGCAGCTTGGAACGCCGGGACAGGGGTTACATTTCACCCCTCCACTTT. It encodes CASSLERRDRGYISPLHF.

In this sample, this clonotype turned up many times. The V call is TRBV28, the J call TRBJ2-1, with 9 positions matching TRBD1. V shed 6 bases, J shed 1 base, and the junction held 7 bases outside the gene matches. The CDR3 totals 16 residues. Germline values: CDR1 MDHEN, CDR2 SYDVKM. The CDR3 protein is CASRSGQGRSYNEQFF. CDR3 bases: TGTGCCAGCAGATCCGGACAGGGGAGGTCCTACAATGAGCAGTTCTTC.

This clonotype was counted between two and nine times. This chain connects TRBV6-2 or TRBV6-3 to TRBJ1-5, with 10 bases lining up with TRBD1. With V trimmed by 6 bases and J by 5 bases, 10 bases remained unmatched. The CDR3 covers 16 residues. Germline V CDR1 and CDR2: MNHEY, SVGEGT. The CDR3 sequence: CASSLAGTGVYQPQHF. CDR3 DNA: TGTGCCAGCAGCTTAGCCGGGACAGGGGTCTATCAGCCCCAGCATTTT.

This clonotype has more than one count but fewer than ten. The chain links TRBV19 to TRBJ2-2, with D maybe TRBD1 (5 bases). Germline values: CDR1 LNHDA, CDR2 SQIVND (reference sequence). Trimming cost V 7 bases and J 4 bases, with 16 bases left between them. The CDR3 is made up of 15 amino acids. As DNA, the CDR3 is TGTGCCAGTACCCCGGCAGGGCGAAGCACCGGGGAGCTGTTTTTT. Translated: CASTPAGRSTGELFF. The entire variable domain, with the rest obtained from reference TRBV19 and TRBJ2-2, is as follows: DGGITQSPKYLFRKEGQNVTLSCEQNLNHDAMYWYRQDPGQGLRLIYYSQIVNDFQKGDIAEGYSVSREKKESFPLTVTSAQKNPTAFYLCASTPAGRSTGELFFGEGSRLTVL.

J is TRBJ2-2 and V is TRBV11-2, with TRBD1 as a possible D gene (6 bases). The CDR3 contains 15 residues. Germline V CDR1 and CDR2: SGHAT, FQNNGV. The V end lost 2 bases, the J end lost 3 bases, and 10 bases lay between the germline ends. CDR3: CASSLQGQYTGELFF. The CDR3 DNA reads TGTGCCAGCAGCTTACAGGGGCAATACACCGGGGAGCTGTTTTTT.

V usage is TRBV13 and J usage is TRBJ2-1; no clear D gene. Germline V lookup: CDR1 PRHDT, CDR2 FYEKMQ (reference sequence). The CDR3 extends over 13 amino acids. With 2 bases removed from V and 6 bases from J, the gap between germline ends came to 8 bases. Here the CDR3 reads CASSLPSFNEQFF. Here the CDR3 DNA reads TGTGCCAGCAGCTTACCAAGTTTCAATGAGCAGTTCTTC. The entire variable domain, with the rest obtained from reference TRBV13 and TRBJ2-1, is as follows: AAGVIQSPRHLIKEKRETATLKCYPIPRHDTVYWYQQGPGQDPQFLISFYEKMQSDKGSIPDRFSAQQFSDYHSELNMSSLELGDSALYFCASSLPSFNEQFFGPGTRLTVL.

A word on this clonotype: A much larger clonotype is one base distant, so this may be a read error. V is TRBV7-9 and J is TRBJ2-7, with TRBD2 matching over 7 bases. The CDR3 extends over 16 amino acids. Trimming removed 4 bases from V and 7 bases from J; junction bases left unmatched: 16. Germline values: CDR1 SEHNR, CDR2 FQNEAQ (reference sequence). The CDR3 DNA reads TGTGCCAGCAGCTCAAAACCAGCGGGGCTCATTGTGGAGCAGTACTTC. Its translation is CASSSKPAGLIVEQYF.

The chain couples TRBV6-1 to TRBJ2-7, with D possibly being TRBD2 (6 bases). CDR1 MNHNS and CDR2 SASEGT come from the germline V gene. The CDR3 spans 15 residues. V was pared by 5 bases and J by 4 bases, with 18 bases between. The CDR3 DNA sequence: TGTGCCAGCAGTTCCCCCCCAGCGGGTGTATACGAGCAGTACTTC. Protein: CASSSPPAGVYEQYF.

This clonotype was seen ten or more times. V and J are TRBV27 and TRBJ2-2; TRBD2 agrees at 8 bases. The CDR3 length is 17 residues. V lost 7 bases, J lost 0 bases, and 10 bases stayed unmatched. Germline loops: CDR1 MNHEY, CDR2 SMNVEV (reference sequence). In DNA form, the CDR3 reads TGTGCCAGCACACCGAAGTTACTAGCGGCGAACACCGGGGAGCTGTTTTTT. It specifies CASTPKLLAANTGELFF.

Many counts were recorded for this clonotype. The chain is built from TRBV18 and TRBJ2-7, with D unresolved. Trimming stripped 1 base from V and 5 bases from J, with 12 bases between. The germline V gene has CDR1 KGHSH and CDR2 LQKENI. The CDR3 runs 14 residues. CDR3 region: CASSPREGSNEQYF. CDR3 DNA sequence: TGTGCCAGCTCACCACGGGAAGGGTCGAACGAGCAGTACTTC.

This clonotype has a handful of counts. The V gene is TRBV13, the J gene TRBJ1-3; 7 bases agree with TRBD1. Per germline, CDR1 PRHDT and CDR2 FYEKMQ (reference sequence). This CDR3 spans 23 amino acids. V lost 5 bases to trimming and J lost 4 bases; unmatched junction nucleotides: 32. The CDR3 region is CASSRLAAPPTGRDRRLGNTIYF. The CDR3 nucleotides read TGTGCCAGCAGCCGACTCGCAGCCCCCCCAACCGGCCGGGACAGACGTTTAGGAAACACCATATATTTT.

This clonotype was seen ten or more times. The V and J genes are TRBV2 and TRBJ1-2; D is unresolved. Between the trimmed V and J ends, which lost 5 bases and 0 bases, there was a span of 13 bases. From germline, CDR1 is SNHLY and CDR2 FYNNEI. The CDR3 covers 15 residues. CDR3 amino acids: CASSLAREANYGYTF. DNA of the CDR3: TGTGCCAGCAGTCTTGCCCGGGAGGCTAACTATGGCTACACCTTC. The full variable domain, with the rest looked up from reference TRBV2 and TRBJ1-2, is EPEVTQTPSHQVTQMGQEVILRCVPISNHLYFYWYRQILGQKVEFLVSFYNNEISEKSEIFDDQFSVERPDGSNFTLKIRSTKLEDSAMYFCASSLAREANYGYTFGSGTRLTVV.

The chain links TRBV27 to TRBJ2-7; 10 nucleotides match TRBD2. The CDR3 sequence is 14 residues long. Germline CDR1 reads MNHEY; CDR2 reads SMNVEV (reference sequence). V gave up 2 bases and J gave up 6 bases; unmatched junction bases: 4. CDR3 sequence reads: CASSLSGRGVEQYF. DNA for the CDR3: TGTGCCAGCAGTTTAAGCGGGAGGGGGGTCGAGCAGTACTTC.

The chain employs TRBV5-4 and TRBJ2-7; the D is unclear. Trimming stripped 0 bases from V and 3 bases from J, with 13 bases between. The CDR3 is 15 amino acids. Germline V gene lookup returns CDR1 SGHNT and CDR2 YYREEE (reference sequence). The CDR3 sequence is CASSLGQPGVYEQYF. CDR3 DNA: TGTGCCAGCAGCTTGGGTCAACCTGGAGTCTACGAGCAGTACTTC.

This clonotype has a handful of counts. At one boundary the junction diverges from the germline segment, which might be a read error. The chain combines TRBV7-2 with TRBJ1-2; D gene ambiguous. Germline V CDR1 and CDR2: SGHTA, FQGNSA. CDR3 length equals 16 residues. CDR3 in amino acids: CASSLTPRETNCGYTF. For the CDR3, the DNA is TGTGCCAGCAGCTTAACCCCTAGGGAAACTAACTGTGGCTACACCTTC.

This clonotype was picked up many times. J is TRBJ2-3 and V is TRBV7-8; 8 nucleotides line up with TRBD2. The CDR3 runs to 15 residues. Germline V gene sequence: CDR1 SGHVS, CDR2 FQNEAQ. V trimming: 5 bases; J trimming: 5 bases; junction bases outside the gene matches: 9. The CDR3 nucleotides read TGTGCCAGCAGCCCGGAAGCGGGAGTGGGAGATACGCAGTATTTT. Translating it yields CASSPEAGVGDTQYF.